What follows is one T cell receptor beta chain and its context. Clones were sequenced by immunoSEQ multiplex PCR, and TCRdb holds only the in-frame ones, with some missing. In the table there are around 25,000 clones, about two thirds of which are singletons. The sample is drawn from a study of early stage breast cancer tumors. The germline V gene has CDR1 WSHSY and CDR2 SAAADI. The CDR3 runs 16 residues. The trim removed 8 bases at V and 5 bases at J, leaving 16 bases unmatched. The rearrangement joins TRBV10-2 to TRBJ2-5; TRBD2 aligns across 8 bases. The sample comprised breast tumor tissue. The receptor's source is a person aged 55 to 70 with breast cancer. CDR3 sequence (DNA): TGCGCCAGCCGCGATTCCCCGGGAGGGCCGGGTGAGACCCAGTACTTC. This gives the protein CASRDSPGGPGETQYF.